A single sample is the source of the 9 T cell receptor beta chains below, sequenced in a study of identical twins. TCRdb re-analysed the 5' RACE reads in MiXCR, keeping a single row per CDR3 protein. The table has 640,000 or so distinct CDR3 sequences, less than 7% seen once. Sample: naive T cells sorted from blood. These receptors originate from a young man in good health.

Many counts were recorded for this clonotype. This sequence joins TRBV9 and TRBJ1-5; the D gene is possibly TRBD1 (5 bases). V lost 4 bases, J lost 0 bases, and 11 bases lay in between. The CDR3 contains 15 residues. Germline V gene lookup returns CDR1 SGDLS and CDR2 YYNGEE. The chain's CDR3 is CASSPSGDSNQPQHF. For the CDR3, the DNA is TGTGCCAGCAGCCCCTCGGGGGATAGCAATCAGCCCCAGCATTTT.

The V call is TRBV15, the J call TRBJ2-1, with TRBD2 matching 12 bases. V shed 2 bases and J 2 bases; nucleotides not matched to a gene: 16. The CDR3 consists of 21 residues. The germline gives CDR1 LNHNV, CDR2 YYDKDF (reference sequence). This CDR3 reads CATSRSAQRTSGKGPYNEQFF. In DNA form, the CDR3 reads TGTGCCACCAGCAGATCGGCACAAAGGACTAGCGGGAAAGGCCCCTACAATGAGCAGTTCTTC.

Many counts were recorded for this clonotype. The chain combines TRBV12-3 or TRBV12-4 with TRBJ2-5, with 11 nucleotides matching TRBD2. This CDR3 is 14 amino acids long. Trimming cost V 5 bases and J 3 bases; bases outside gene matches: 2. CDR3 sequence reads: CASSRGLAEETQYF. The CDR3, as DNA: TGTGCCAGCAGTCGGGGACTAGCGGAAGAGACCCAGTACTTC.

This clonotype appeared many times. The chain carries TRBV12-3 or TRBV12-4 and TRBJ2-2; either TRBD1 or TRBD2 may supply D (6 bases each). The CDR3 spans 14 residues. Trimming pared 6 bases from V and 4 bases from J, leaving 12 bases between. This chain's CDR3 is CASSWGASTGELFF. The CDR3 DNA follows: TGTGCCAGCAGCTGGGGGGCGAGCACCGGGGAGCTGTTTTTT.

This clonotype has at least ten counts. The gene calls are TRBV20-1 and TRBJ2-2, with D perhaps TRBD2 (6 bases). V was shortened by 1 base and J by 5 bases, with 11 bases between the two germline ends. Germline-derived CDR1 and CDR2 are DFQATT and SNEGSKA (reference sequence). The CDR3 loop spans 14 amino acids. The CDR3 loop reads CSARAPEGTGELFF. CDR3 nucleotides: TGCAGTGCTAGAGCCCCGGAGGGGACCGGGGAGCTGTTTTTT.

This clonotype was counted ten times or more. The CDR3, as DNA: TGTGCCAGCACCCCGGGACGGGGGCGAGGGACAGATACGCAGTATTTT. Its protein product is CASTPGRGRGTDTQYF. The J gene is TRBJ2-3, the V gene TRBV12-3 or TRBV12-4; D may match TRBD1 or TRBD2 (6 bases each). V lost 7 bases and J lost 3, with 20 bases in between. CDR3 length equals 16 residues.

The chain joins TRBV25-1 to TRBJ1-4; a weak D match, TRBD1 (5 bases). CDR1 and CDR2 from the germline V gene are MGHDK and SYGVNS. This CDR3 has 15 amino acids. Trimming cost V 2 bases and J 0 bases, with 7 bases left between them. The CDR3 nucleotides read TGTGCCAGCAGTGAACCGGGACCAACTAATGAAAAACTGTTTTTT. It encodes CASSEPGPTNEKLFF.

The genes are TRBV21-1 and TRBJ2-7. TRBV21-1 is a listed pseudogene. This CDR3 comprises 18 residues. Here the CDR3 DNA reads TGTGCCAGCAGCAAAGAGTTCTTAGATGGGAGGGGTTCCTACGAGCAGTACGTC. Amino acids: CASSKEFLDGRGSYEQYV.

This clonotype was seen more than once but under ten times. The chain uses TRBV11-1 and TRBJ2-3, with 8 bases aligning to TRBD2. Trimming removed 5 bases from V and 1 base from J; junction bases left unmatched: 14. The CDR3 contains 18 residues. CDR1 SGHAT and CDR2 FQDESV come from the germline V gene (reference sequence). CDR3 sequence (DNA): TGTGCCAGCAGCCGCCCCGGGGAAAGCGGGGGACGCACAGATACGCAGTATTTT. Translation: CASSRPGESGGRTDTQYF.